These 5 T cell receptor beta chains came from one sample sequenced in a study of OX40 agonist ivuxolimab in advanced cancers. Here immunoSEQ multiplex PCR was the method, and the copy in TCRdb shows in-frame clones only, minus some. Here the sample spans more than 80,000 clones, roughly 87% being singletons. This material consisted of CD4+ or CD8+ T cells sorted from blood, taken in a trial of the OX40 agonist ivuxolimab. All receptors come from an adult with an advanced solid tumor such as melanoma, head and neck, liver or kidney cancer.

The J gene is TRBJ1-6, the V gene TRBV6-6; D remains unclear. V lost 2 bases and J lost 2, with 4 bases in between. The CDR3 runs to 14 residues. CDR1 is MNHNY, CDR2 SVGAGI, per germline (reference sequence). This CDR3 is CASSYETYNSPLHF. The CDR3 DNA reads TGTGCCAGCAGTTACGAGACCTATAATTCACCCCTCCACTTT.

The J gene is TRBJ1-3, the V gene TRBV7-2, with TRBD1 matching over 10 bases. The CDR3 has 16 amino acids. Germline CDR1 SGHTA, CDR2 FQGNSA. V was clipped by 4 bases and J by 7 bases; unmatched bases: 10. CDR3: CASSYNLGTGDNTIYF. The CDR3 coding sequence is TGTGCCAGCAGCTACAATCTCGGGACAGGGGATAACACCATATATTTT.

The chain recombines TRBV13 with TRBJ2-7; weak D call: TRBD1 (5 bases). The ends were cut back, 2 bases at V and 0 bases at J, with 8 bases in the middle. From germline, CDR1 is PRHDT and CDR2 FYEKMQ (reference sequence). This CDR3 has 14 amino acids. The CDR3 DNA sequence: TGTGCCAGCAGCTTAAGGGGATACTCCTACGAGCAGTACTTC. Its protein is CASSLRGYSYEQYF.

The chain uses TRBV28 and TRBJ2-7, with D maybe TRBD2 (5 bases). The V gene's germline CDR1 is MDHEN and CDR2 SYDVKM. Trimming cost V 8 bases and J 9 bases, with 14 bases left between them. The CDR3 totals 11 residues. In DNA, the CDR3 is TGTGCCAGCGGAAAGGAGGTTAGGCAGTACTTC. It is translated as CASGKEVRQYF.

The chain is built from TRBV27 and TRBJ2-3; D remains unclear. V lost 4 bases, J lost 1 base, and 9 bases lay in between. The germline gives CDR1 MNHEY, CDR2 SMNVEV (reference sequence). The length of the CDR3 is 14 residues. Written as DNA, the CDR3 is TGTGCCAGCAGTTCGAACCAAGGCACAGATACGCAGTATTTT. It translates to CASSSNQGTDTQYF.